This T cell receptor beta chain was sequenced in a study of blood T cell repertoires in COVID-19. The length of the CDR3 is 12 residues. Per the germline V gene, CDR1 is GTSNPN and CDR2 is SVGIG (reference sequence). Trimming stripped 0 bases from V and 13 bases from J, with 13 bases between. The protocol was immunoSEQ multiplex PCR, while the TCRdb copy is restricted to in-frame clones and leaves out a portion. The sample has under 300,000 clones, roughly 88% seen once. The source material was peripheral blood. The chain links TRBV30 to TRBJ2-1; TRBD1 is a possible D gene (5 bases). This TCR derives from a woman between 40 and 50 years old who had recovered from COVID-19. The CDR3 DNA follows: TGTGCCTGGAGTGTAGCCGACAGAATTCAGTTCTTC. Translating gives CAWSVADRIQFF. Combining the CDR3 with reference TRBV30 and TRBJ2-1 gives the whole variable domain SQTIHQWPATLVQPVGSPLSLECTVEGTSNPNLYWYRQAAGRGLQLLFYSVGIGQISSEVPQNLSASRPQDRQFILSSKKLLLSDSGFYLCAWSVADRIQFFGPGTRLTVL.